The T cell receptor beta chain described here comes from a study of T cell responses to AZD1222 COVID-19 vaccine. On this clone itself: Antigen unknown.

The assay was immunoSEQ multiplex PCR, and TCRdb's table has in-frame clones only and misses some. The data hold 150,000 to 200,000 clones, with about 92% observed a single time. The CDR3 is 13 amino acids. Germline V lookup: CDR1 SGHNT, CDR2 YENEEA. The V end lost 1 base, the J end lost 3 bases, and 6 bases lay between the germline ends. Study-level results: Samples come after the peak T cell response, not at day 14. Spike-specific TCR depth and breadth grew after two AZD1222 doses. Regions left unmutated in variants are reportedly the target of nearly half of spike-specific TCRs. Vaccine-associated CD4 TCRs spanned spike, dominant at 160-218 and 743-854.

The starting material was peripheral blood, obtained on day 0 of AZD1222 vaccination. The chain has TRBV11-3 and TRBJ1-1; TRBD1 is a possible D gene (5 bases). This receptor was obtained from an adult in good health. The CDR3 coding sequence is TGTGCCAGCAGCTTAGTCAGGGACACTGAAGCTTTCTTT. Translated, it gives CASSLVRDTEAFF.